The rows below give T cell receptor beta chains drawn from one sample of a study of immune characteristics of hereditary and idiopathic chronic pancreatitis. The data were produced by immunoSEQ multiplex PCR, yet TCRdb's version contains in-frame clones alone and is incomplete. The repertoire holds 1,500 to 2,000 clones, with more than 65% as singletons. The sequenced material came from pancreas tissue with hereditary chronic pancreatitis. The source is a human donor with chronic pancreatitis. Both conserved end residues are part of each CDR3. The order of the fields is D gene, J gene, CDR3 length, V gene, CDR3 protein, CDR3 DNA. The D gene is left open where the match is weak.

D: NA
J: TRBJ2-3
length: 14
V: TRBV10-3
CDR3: CAISEGQDTDTQYF
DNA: TGTGCCATCAGTGAGGGGCAGGACACAGATACGCAGTATTTT